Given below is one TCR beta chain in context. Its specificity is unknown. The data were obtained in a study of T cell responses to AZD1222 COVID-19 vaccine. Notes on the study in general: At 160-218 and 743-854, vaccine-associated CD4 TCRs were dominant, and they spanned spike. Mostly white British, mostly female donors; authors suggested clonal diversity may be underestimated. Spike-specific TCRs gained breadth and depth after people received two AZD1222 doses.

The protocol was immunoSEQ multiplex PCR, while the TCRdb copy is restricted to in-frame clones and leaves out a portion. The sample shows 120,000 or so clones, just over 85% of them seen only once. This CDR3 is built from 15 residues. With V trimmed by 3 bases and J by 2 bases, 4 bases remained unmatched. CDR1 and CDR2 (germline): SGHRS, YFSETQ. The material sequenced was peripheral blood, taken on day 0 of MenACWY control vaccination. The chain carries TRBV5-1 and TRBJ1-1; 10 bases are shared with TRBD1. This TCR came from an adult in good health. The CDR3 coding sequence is TGCGCCAGCAGCTCGGGACAGGGGCCTAACACTGAAGCTTTCTTT. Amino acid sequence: CASSSGQGPNTEAFF.